These T cell receptor beta chains were read from a single sample in a study of CD8 T cells in Susac syndrome. Each CDR3 protein is one row after TCRdb ran MiXCR on the immunoSEQ multiplex PCR reads. The sample shows more than 150,000 distinct CDR3 sequences, 90% to 96% of them seen only once. The sample comprised CD4+ T cells from PBMCs. Receptors originate from a human donor with Susac syndrome. CDR3s include the opening cysteine and the closing phenylalanine or tryptophan. A D gene is named only where the DNA matches it firmly. Where a row states a size, it is once, few, many or the class of an expanded clone; other rows omit it.

NA,TRBV3-1,TRBJ1-6,NA,TGTGCCAGCAGCCAAGATTTTGCGGAACCGGGACCCCTCCACTTT,CASSQDFAEPGPLHF
NA,TRBV2,TRBJ1-5,NA,TGTGCCAGCGTCCGTGAGGATAATCAGCCCCAGCATTTT,CASVREDNQPQHF
NA,TRBV7-2,TRBJ2-5,NA,TGTGCCAGCAGCTTAGCGGCTAACACGGGGACCCAGTACTTC,CASSLAANTGTQYF
once,TRBV30,TRBJ2-7,NA,TGTGCCTGGGGAACAGGGCCCAGCGAGCAGTACTTC,CAWGTGPSEQYF
NA,TRBV20-1,TRBJ1-1,NA,TGCAGTGCTAGAGATCTTCGGGGTATGGCTGAAGCTTTCTTT,CSARDLRGMAEAFF
once,TRBV19,TRBJ1-1,NA,TGTGCCAGTAGTACCTTACCACGTACTGAAGCTTTCTTT,CASSTLPRTEAFF
NA,TRBV27,TRBJ2-1,TRBD1,TGTGCCAGCAGTTTAAGGGGGACAGGGGTTGAGCAGTTCTTC,CASSLRGTGVEQFF
NA,TRBV12-3/TRBV12-4,TRBJ2-5,NA,TGTGCCAGCAGCCCCGGCCAGGTCGAGACCCAGTACTTC,CASSPGQVETQYF
NA,TRBV5-1,TRBJ2-1,NA,TGCGCCAGCAGCTTGGAGGTCTCCAATGAGCAGTTCTTC,CASSLEVSNEQFF
once,TRBV30,TRBJ2-2,NA,TGTGCCGGTAATGCGGGGCCGACCGGGGAGCTGTTTTTT,CAGNAGPTGELFF
NA,TRBV11-2,TRBJ1-1,TRBD1,TGTGCCAGCAGCTATAACAGGGGTTGGACTGAAGCTTTCTTT,CASSYNRGWTEAFF
few,TRBV20-1,TRBJ2-5,TRBD2,TGCAGTGCTAGGGGACTAGCGGACCAAGAGACCCAGTACTTC,CSARGLADQETQYF
NA,TRBV30,TRBJ2-5,NA,TGTGCCTTACGACGGGAGACCCAGTACTTC,CALRRETQYF
once,TRBV30,TRBJ2-2,TRBD1,TGTGCCTGGAGTGTACTTAGGACAGGGATGGCCGGGGAGCTGTTTTTT,CAWSVLRTGMAGELFF
NA,TRBV4-3,TRBJ2-1,NA,TGCGCCAGCAGCCAAGAGAGAGCGGATAGCTCCTACAATGAGCAGTTCTTC,CASSQERADSSYNEQFF
NA,TRBV7-3,TRBJ2-1,TRBD2,TGTGCCAGCAGCTCCCAAAGCGGGGGATATGAGCAGTTCTTC,CASSSQSGGYEQFF
NA,TRBV9,TRBJ2-3,TRBD2,TGTGCCAGCAGCGGACGGACTAGCGGGGGGGTTAGCACAGATACGCAGTATTTT,CASSGRTSGGVSTDTQYF
NA,TRBV5-1,TRBJ2-1,TRBD1,TGCGCCAGCAGCATCCGACAGGGAAGAGACAATGAGCAGTTCTTC,CASSIRQGRDNEQFF
NA,TRBV12-3/TRBV12-4,TRBJ2-2,NA,TGTGCCAGCAGTCCCGACGGAAACACCGGGGAGCTGTTTTTT,CASSPDGNTGELFF
NA,TRBV11-2,TRBJ2-7,TRBD2,TGTGCCAGCAGCTTAGACGGGGGGGCGCGAAACGAGCAGTACTTC,CASSLDGGARNEQYF
NA,TRBV24-1,TRBJ1-3,NA,TGTGCCACCAGTGATTTGCAGCAGGACTACTCTGGAAACACCATATATTTT,CATSDLQQDYSGNTIYF
NA,TRBV2,TRBJ2-7,NA,TGTGCCAGCCGGGTGCGACTAGACGTCGAGCAGTACTTC,CASRVRLDVEQYF
NA,TRBV9,TRBJ1-1,TRBD1,TGTGCCAGCAGCGGGGCCGGGACAGTGAACACTGAAGCTTTCTTT,CASSGAGTVNTEAFF
once,TRBV3-1,TRBJ1-6,NA,TGTGCCAGCAGCCAAGATACGCAGGAACCCCACTTT,CASSQDTQEPHF
NA,TRBV20-1,TRBJ2-5,NA,TGCAGTGCTCGGGTTTTGGAGACCCAGTACTTC,CSARVLETQYF
NA,TRBV4-2,TRBJ2-3,TRBD2,TGTGCCAGCAGCCAAGACAGCGGGGGGGAGGAAGATACGCAGTATTTT,CASSQDSGGEEDTQYF
few,TRBV20-1,TRBJ1-6,TRBD1,TGCAGTGCTGGGGGACAGGGGAAAGTTGGGTCACCCCTCCACTTT,CSAGGQGKVGSPLHF
NA,TRBV15,TRBJ2-1,TRBD2,TGTGCCACCAGCAGAGGCCGGGTCGGGGCCGGGGGGGCCCATAATGAGCAGTTCTTC,CATSRGRVGAGGAHNEQFF
NA,TRBV12-3/TRBV12-4,TRBJ1-4,NA,TGTGCCAGCAGTGGGCCCAGGGCCGCTAATGAAAAACTGTTTTTT,CASSGPRAANEKLFF